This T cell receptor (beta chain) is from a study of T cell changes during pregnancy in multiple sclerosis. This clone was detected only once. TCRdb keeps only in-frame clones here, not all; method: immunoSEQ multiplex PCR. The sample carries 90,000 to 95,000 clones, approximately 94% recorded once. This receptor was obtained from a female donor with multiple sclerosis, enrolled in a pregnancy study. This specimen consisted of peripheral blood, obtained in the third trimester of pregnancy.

The CDR3 here is CASSPTTGGASKNIQYF. Here the CDR3 DNA reads TGTGCCAGCAGCCCAACTACGGGGGGCGCTTCCAAAAACATTCAGTACTTC. The rearrangement joins TRBV11-2 to TRBJ2-4, with D tentatively TRBD2 (7 bases). V was clipped by 5 bases and J by 2 bases, with 19 bases between them. CDR1 SGHAT and CDR2 FQNNGV come from the germline V gene. The CDR3 is made up of 17 amino acids.